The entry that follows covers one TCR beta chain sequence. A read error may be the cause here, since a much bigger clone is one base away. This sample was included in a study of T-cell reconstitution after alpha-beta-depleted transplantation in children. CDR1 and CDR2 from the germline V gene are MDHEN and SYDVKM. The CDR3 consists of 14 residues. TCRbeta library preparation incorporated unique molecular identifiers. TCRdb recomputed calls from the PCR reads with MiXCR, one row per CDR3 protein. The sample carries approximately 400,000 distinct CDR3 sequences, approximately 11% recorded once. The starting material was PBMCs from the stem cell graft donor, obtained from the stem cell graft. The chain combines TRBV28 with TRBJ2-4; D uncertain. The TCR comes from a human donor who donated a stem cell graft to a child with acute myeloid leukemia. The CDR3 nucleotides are TGTGCCACCAGTGACCCTTATCCCAAAAACATTCAGTACTTC. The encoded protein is CATSDPYPKNIQYF.